These 11 T cell receptor beta chains were sequenced from one sample in a study of T cells in Graves' hyperthyroidism and ophthalmopathy. RNA transcripts were the template for amplifying TCR beta CDR3 regions. With the HTBI primer set, the TCR CDR3 went through a first round of RT-PCR. Each CDR3 protein gets one entry after TCRdb re-called the multiplex PCR reads with MiXCR. The profile shows approximately 410,000 distinct CDR3 sequences, approximately 14% of them singletons. The sequenced material came from blood. The source is a woman between 18 and 30 years old with Graves' hyperthyroidism.

This clonotype was recorded a few times. The rearrangement uses TRBV7-6 and TRBJ1-1; no definite D call. The CDR3 has 14 amino acids. Per the germline V gene, CDR1 is SGHVS and CDR2 is FNYEAQ. Between the trimmed V and J ends, which lost 4 bases and 0 bases, there was a span of 9 bases. This CDR3 reads CASSSSDLNTEAFF. CDR3 sequence (DNA): TGTGCCAGCAGCTCGAGTGACCTGAACACTGAAGCTTTCTTT.

Only a few counts were recorded for this clonotype. DNA of the CDR3: TGTGCCAGCAGCTGGGACAGGCGAGACACCGGGGAGCTGTTTTTT. Protein sequence: CASSWDRRDTGELFF. The rearrangement joins TRBV7-2 to TRBJ2-2, with 8 bases identical to TRBD1. CDR1 is SGHTA, CDR2 FQGNSA, per germline. Unmatched junction bases numbered 4, after V lost 4 bases and J lost 3 bases. The CDR3 spans 15 residues.

This clonotype was seen repeatedly, ten times or more. This chain connects TRBV7-2 to TRBJ1-2, with 7 nucleotides matching TRBD1. V shed 3 bases, J shed 8 bases, and the junction held 6 bases outside the gene matches. The CDR3 is 13 residues long. The germline CDR1 and CDR2 sequences are SGHTA and FQGNSA. As DNA, the CDR3 is TGTGCCAGCAGCTTGGACAGGCTTGGAGGCTACACCTTC. Protein: CASSLDRLGGYTF.

The sample holds many counts of this clonotype. The DNA of the CDR3 is TGTGCCAGCAGCTTAGGCAACCAAGAGACCCAGTACTTC. Translated: CASSLGNQETQYF. V gene TRBV28 combines with J gene TRBJ2-5; D gene ambiguous. The V end was cut by 6 bases, the J end by 0 bases, with 8 bases between. The V gene's germline CDR1 is MDHEN and CDR2 SYDVKM. The CDR3 loop spans 13 amino acids.

This clonotype was seen many times. This rearrangement joins TRBV29-1 to TRBJ1-1, with TRBD1 matching 8 bases. Looked up from germline, CDR1 is SQVTM and CDR2 is ANQGSEA. V shed 7 bases and J 0 bases; nucleotides not matched to a gene: 4. CDR3 size: 13 residues. In DNA, the CDR3 is TGCAGCGCAGACAGGGGCTTGAACACTGAAGCTTTCTTT. Protein product: CSADRGLNTEAFF.

This clonotype was counted at least ten times. The rearrangement uses TRBV4-1 and TRBJ2-7; 11 nucleotides align to TRBD2. This CDR3 region has 18 residues. J was trimmed by 4 bases and V by 1 base; bases with no gene match: 12. CDR1 and CDR2 (germline): MGHRA, YSYEKL. CDR3 nucleotides: TGCGCCAGCAGCCAAGTCTTAGCGGGAGGGCCACGTCCTTACGAGCAGTACTTC. Translation: CASSQVLAGGPRPYEQYF.

CDR3 bases: TGTGCCAGCAGCTCCACTAGCGGGCTTGAAGCTTTCTTT. Encoded protein: CASSSTSGLEAFF. The chain carries TRBV11-3 and TRBJ1-1, with D unresolved. V lost 4 bases and J lost 7, with 13 bases in between. CDR1 and CDR2 (germline): SGHNT, YENEEA. The CDR3 contains 13 residues.

The chain combines TRBV7-2 with TRBJ2-3; 12 bases align to TRBD2. Germline CDR1 SGHTA, CDR2 FQGNSA. The CDR3 spans 17 residues. V was clipped by 3 bases and J by 6 bases; unmatched bases: 10. The CDR3, as DNA: TGTGCCAGCAGCTTTATGCTAGCGGGAGGGCCCGGCGATACGCAGTATTTT. It specifies CASSFMLAGGPGDTQYF.

This chain uses TRBV10-1 with TRBJ2-1; TRBD2 aligns across 8 bases. The germline V gene has CDR1 WNHNN and CDR2 SYGVQD (reference sequence). The length of the CDR3 is 14 residues. V dropped 3 bases and J dropped 6; count of bases not matched to a gene: 4. The CDR3 nucleotides are TGCGCCAGCAGTGAACTAGCGGCACCCAATGAGCAGTTCTTC. Its protein is CASSELAAPNEQFF.

The chain employs TRBV16 and TRBJ1-4, with D possibly being TRBD1 (6 bases). The V gene's germline CDR1 is KGHSY and CDR2 FQNENV. Trimming stripped 4 bases from V and 7 bases from J, with 16 bases between. The CDR3 covers 15 residues. The CDR3 protein is CASSRLQGESEKLFF. For the CDR3, the DNA is TGTGCCAGCAGCCGATTACAGGGAGAGAGTGAAAAACTGTTTTTT.

This clonotype was observed many times. V is TRBV2 and J is TRBJ1-2, with TRBD1 matching 7 bases. With V trimmed by 6 bases and J by 2 bases, 3 bases remained unmatched. Germline V gene sequence: CDR1 SNHLY, CDR2 FYNNEI. The CDR3 covers 13 residues. In DNA form, the CDR3 reads TGTGCCAGCAGCAACAGGGGAAACTATGGCTACACCTTC. Translation: CASSNRGNYGYTF.